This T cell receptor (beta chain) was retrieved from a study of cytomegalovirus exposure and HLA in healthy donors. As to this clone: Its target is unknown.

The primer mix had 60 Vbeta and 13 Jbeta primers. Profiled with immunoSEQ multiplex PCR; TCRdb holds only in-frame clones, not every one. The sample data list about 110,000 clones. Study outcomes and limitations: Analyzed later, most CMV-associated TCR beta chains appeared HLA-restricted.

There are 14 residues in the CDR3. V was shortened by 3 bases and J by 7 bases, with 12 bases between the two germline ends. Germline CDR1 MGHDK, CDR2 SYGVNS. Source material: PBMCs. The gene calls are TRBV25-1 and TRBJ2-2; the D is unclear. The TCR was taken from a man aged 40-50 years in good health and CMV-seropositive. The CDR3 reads CASSEWAVGGELFF. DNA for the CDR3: TGTGCCAGCAGTGAGTGGGCCGTGGGCGGGGAGCTGTTTTTT.